What follows are 2 T cell receptor beta chains derived from one specimen sequenced in a study of blood T cell repertoires in COVID-19. The method was immunoSEQ multiplex PCR; TCRdb's version includes in-frame clones alone and lacks a portion of them. The sample has under 14,000 clones, roughly 87% seen once. Material for sequencing was peripheral blood. Receptors originate from a man aged 25 to 45 with active or convalescent COVID-19.

The CDR3 sequence is CASKEGGQNQPQHF. The CDR3 coding sequence is TGTGCCAGCAAAGAAGGCGGGCAGAATCAGCCCCAGCATTTT. This chain joins TRBV6-5 and TRBJ1-5; D not certain. This CDR3 is built from 14 residues. Germline V gene sequence: CDR1 MNHEY, CDR2 SVGAGI. V was shortened by 7 bases and J by 4 bases, with 14 bases between the two germline ends.

CDR3 DNA: TGTGCCAGCAGCTCCGCCGGGACAAGGGGAATCTACGAGCAGTACTTC. It yields the protein CASSSAGTRGIYEQYF. The V call is TRBV11-2, the J call TRBJ2-7; tentative D call: TRBD1 (6 bases). This CDR3 is 16 amino acids long. Trimming shortened V by 4 bases and J by 3 bases, and 19 bases separated the two germline ends. CDR1 and CDR2 from the germline V gene are SGHAT and FQNNGV.